The 19 T cell receptor beta chains given below trace back to one sample, sequenced in a study of CD8 T cells in ankylosing spondylitis. TCRdb reprocessed the 5' RACE reads via MiXCR and lists one record per CDR3 protein. This sample carries about 130,000 distinct CDR3 sequences, about 10% of them seen once, and the ten largest clones take over 4%. Sequencing was done on a sample of blood, either unsorted or a sorted T cell fraction (not recorded which). The receptors stem from a female donor with ankylosing spondylitis or in good health (not recorded which).

The rearrangement links TRBV7-8 to TRBJ1-1; the D gene is possibly TRBD1 (6 bases). The CDR3 is 16 residues long. Trimming cost V 5 bases and J 4 bases, with 20 bases left between them. Looked up from germline, CDR1 is SGHVS and CDR2 is FQNEAQ. The chain's CDR3 is CASSPRTAKLSTEAFF. Here the CDR3 DNA reads TGTGCCAGCAGCCCCCGGACAGCCAAGCTCAGCACTGAAGCTTTCTTT.

In this sample, this clonotype turned up many times. The J gene is TRBJ2-1, the V gene TRBV5-1; D gene uncertain. V was cut by 3 bases and J by 8 bases, with 15 bases left in between. The germline V gene encodes CDR1 SGHRS and CDR2 YFSETQ. The CDR3 sequence is 14 residues long. The CDR3, as DNA: TGCGCCAGCAGCTCTTCGAACCTTGGGCATGAGCAGTTCTTC. Protein product: CASSSSNLGHEQFF. Full variable domain (remainder filled in from reference TRBV5-1 and TRBJ2-1): KAGVTQTPRYLIKTRGQQVTLSCSPISGHRSVSWYQQTPGQGLQFLFEYFSETQRNKGNFPGRFSGRQFSNSRSEMNVSTLELGDSALYLCASSSSNLGHEQFFGPGTRLTVL.

Note on this clonotype: One base away lies a much larger clone, so this may be a sequencing read error. The V call is TRBV20-1, the J call TRBJ1-2, with TRBD1 identical over 7 bases. Germline V gene data show CDR1 as DFQATT and CDR2 as SNEGSKA (reference sequence). This CDR3 has 12 residues. The CDR3 loop reads CSAPGQSYGYPF. The CDR3 bases are TGCAGTGCACCGGGACAGAGCTATGGCTACCCCTTC.

The table lists this clonotype with a few counts. The J gene is TRBJ1-5, the V gene TRBV6-6; D gene ambiguous. Germline V gene sequence: CDR1 MNHNY, CDR2 SVGAGI (reference sequence). With 4 bases removed from V and 6 bases from J, the gap between germline ends came to 10 bases. CDR3 length equals 13 residues. CDR3 sequence reads: CASSSLPFQPQHF. CDR3 DNA: TGTGCCAGCAGTTCCCTCCCTTTTCAGCCCCAGCATTTT.

There are many counts of this clonotype. This chain connects TRBV12-3 or TRBV12-4 to TRBJ2-3, with unresolved D. The length of the CDR3 is 15 residues. V shed 7 bases and J shed 0 bases, with 14 bases lying between them. CDR3 nucleotides: TGTGCCAGCAATTCCCCCGGCGCTAGCACAGATACGCAGTATTTT. It specifies CASNSPGASTDTQYF.

A few counts support this clonotype. The chain links TRBV11-2 to TRBJ1-2; a possible D gene is TRBD1 (5 bases). This CDR3 contains 14 residues. Germline CDR1 and CDR2: SGHAT and FQNNGV. The V end was cut by 5 bases, the J end by 2 bases, with 12 bases between. CDR3 sequence (DNA): TGTGCCAGCAGCATTGACAGTCCCAACTATGGCTACACCTTC. It encodes CASSIDSPNYGYTF.

This clonotype has more than one count but fewer than ten. This could be a read error, since a much larger clone is one nucleotide away. This chain joins TRBV12-3 or TRBV12-4 and TRBJ1-1; D is undetermined. The CDR3 runs to 18 residues. Here the CDR3 reads CACSFYLAGVLGYTEAFF. The CDR3 DNA sequence: TGTGCCTGCAGTTTTTACCTCGCGGGAGTTTTAGGGTACACTGAAGCTTTCTTT.

V and J are TRBV28 and TRBJ2-5; 8 nucleotides match TRBD1. The J segment lost 5 bases and the V segment lost 4 bases, leaving 0 bases of the junction unmatched. The CDR3 runs to 12 residues. CDR1 is MDHEN and CDR2 is SYDVKM in the germline V gene. CDR3 nucleotide sequence: TGTGCCAGCAGTTCAGGGGGCGAGACCCAGTACTTC. This sequence encodes CASSSGGETQYF.

This clonotype was detected ten times or more. The CDR3 bases are TGTGCCAGCAGCCAAGCGACAGGGAATGAGCAGTTCTTC. Protein: CASSQATGNEQFF. This rearrangement joins TRBV3-1 to TRBJ2-1, with TRBD1 matching over 7 bases. CDR3 length: 13 amino acids. V lost 1 base to trimming and J lost 7 bases; unmatched junction nucleotides: 1. Germline V gives CDR1 LGHDT, CDR2 YNNKEL (reference sequence).

This clonotype appeared many times. V and J are TRBV13 and TRBJ2-7; 8 bases line up with TRBD1. The CDR3 runs to 14 residues. With 6 bases clipped from V and 3 bases from J, the junction kept 7 bases outside the gene matches. Germline CDR1 is PRHDT and CDR2 is FYEKMQ (reference sequence). This chain's CDR3 is CASRIRQGSYEQYF. CDR3 in DNA: TGTGCCAGCAGAATCCGACAGGGGAGCTACGAGCAGTACTTC.

This clonotype was counted many times. V usage is TRBV18 and J usage is TRBJ2-1, with TRBD1 matching 11 bases. V was pared by 6 bases and J by 3 bases, with 7 bases of the junction left unmatched. Germline lookup yields CDR1 KGHSH and CDR2 LQKENI. There are 16 residues in the CDR3. This CDR3 is CASSSAGTGGYNEQFF. The CDR3 region has the DNA TGTGCCAGCTCTTCCGCCGGGACAGGGGGCTACAATGAGCAGTTCTTC.

This clonotype was recorded many times. The J gene is TRBJ2-2, the V gene TRBV7-6, with 10 nucleotides matching TRBD2. Trimming took 3 bases from V and 4 from J; bases not matched to a gene: 11. The CDR3 has 18 residues. Germline CDR1 SGHVS, CDR2 FNYEAQ. The CDR3 nucleotides read TGTGCCAGCAGCTTCGGGGCTAGCGGGAGCCCAATCACCGGGGAGCTGTTTTTT. Its protein product is CASSFGASGSPITGELFF.

The sample holds many counts of this clonotype. V is TRBV5-1 and J is TRBJ2-2; either TRBD1 or TRBD2 may supply D (5 bases each). V dropped 3 bases and J dropped 6 bases, with 9 bases sitting between them. CDR3 length: 13 amino acids. Germline CDR1 SGHRS, CDR2 YFSETQ. This chain's CDR3 is CASSSGSPGELFF. The CDR3 region has the DNA TGCGCCAGCAGCTCAGGGAGTCCCGGGGAGCTGTTTTTT.

This clonotype was observed at least ten times. The chain has TRBV7-2 and TRBJ1-5; D not resolved. Looked up from germline, CDR1 is SGHTA and CDR2 is FQGNSA. Trimming pared 1 base from V and 7 bases from J, leaving 11 bases between. This CDR3 contains 14 residues. The CDR3 here is CASSLDAADQPQHF. CDR3 nucleotide sequence: TGTGCCAGCAGCTTAGACGCCGCTGACCAGCCCCAGCATTTT.

The chain couples TRBV14 to TRBJ1-2; D is undetermined. Germline lookup yields CDR1 SGHDN and CDR2 FVKESK. The CDR3 is 13 amino acids. Deletions cut 3 bases from V and 5 bases from J, with 10 bases between. CDR3 nucleotides: TGTGCCAGCAGCCAGACCGGGAAATATGGCTACACCTTC. Encoded protein: CASSQTGKYGYTF. The complete variable domain, with remaining parts taken from reference TRBV14 and TRBJ1-2, reads EAGVTQFPSHSVIEKGQTVTLRCDPISGHDNLYWYRRVMGKEIKFLLHFVKESKQDESGMPNNRFLAERTGGTYSTLKVQPAELEDSGVYFCASSQTGKYGYTFGSGTRLTVV.

There are many counts of this clonotype. The rearrangement uses TRBV18 and TRBJ2-1; 10 nucleotides align to TRBD2. The CDR3 consists of 14 residues. V dropped 0 bases and J dropped 7; count of bases not matched to a gene: 0. The germline V gene has CDR1 KGHSH and CDR2 LQKENI. The CDR3 DNA reads as TGTGCCAGCTCACCACCTAGCGGGGGGAATGAGCAGTTCTTC. Its protein is CASSPPSGGNEQFF.

In this sample, this clonotype turned up many times. The chain has TRBV12-3 or TRBV12-4 and TRBJ2-3, with 10 bases aligning to TRBD1. This CDR3 contains 16 residues. V lost 6 bases and J lost 4; bases outside the gene matches: 10. CDR3 sequence (DNA): TGTGCCAGCAGGACCTACCGGGACAGGGGCGCAGATACGCAGTATTTT. Amino acids: CASRTYRDRGADTQYF.

This clonotype was seen repeatedly, ten times or more. The CDR3 coding sequence is TGTGCCAGCAGTTACGATGACAGGGGGAACACAGATACGCAGTATTTT. Protein: CASSYDDRGNTDTQYF. This chain uses TRBV6-5 with TRBJ2-3, with TRBD1 matching 9 bases. The V gene end was trimmed by 2 bases and the J gene end by 2 bases; junction bases not matched to a gene: 5. This CDR3 comprises 16 residues. Germline CDR1 reads MNHEY; CDR2 reads SVGAGI.

This clonotype was observed a few times. The chain couples TRBV28 to TRBJ2-1, with D possibly TRBD2 on 6 matching bases. The CDR3 spans 14 residues. Germline CDR1 reads MDHEN; CDR2 reads SYDVKM. Trimming removed 4 bases from V and 6 bases from J, with 13 bases in between. This CDR3 reads CASSSAGSINEQFF. The CDR3 nucleotides read TGTGCCAGCAGTTCCGCGGGGTCCATCAATGAGCAGTTCTTC.